The TCR beta chain under discussion was sequenced for a study of T cell repertoires in aging, cancer and after chemotherapy (dated by TCRdb to about 2019). Regarding the research as a whole: Donors were distributed across six age groups ranging from 30 or younger to 70 or older, with at least three individuals included per group. Alongside around 97 healthy donors serving as a reference group, the cohort included roughly 220 cancer patients, of whom roughly 92 had hematological cancers and around 120 had solid cancers. The full dataset contained some 8.7 million TCR reads. TCR repertoires from healthy donor controls were recorded over periods of several months to years and showed clear clonal overlap between repeated samplings. To look at immunoaging and at how T cells reconstitute after chemotherapy, the study profiled TCR beta repertoires in peripheral blood from both healthy donors and cancer patients. Study-wide findings and limitations: In healthy donors, the drop in TCR diversity with age came mainly from a loss of richness, whereas in cancer patients a loss of evenness also played a part. Compared with age-matched healthy donors, untreated patients with hematological or solid cancers had significantly lower TCR diversity and higher clonality in blood. The authors noted that the repertoire data do not allow conclusions about immunological memory after chemotherapy. In both cancer cohorts, median generation probability rose over the chemotherapy interval, which suggests that the repertoire was reconstituted through rebound thymic output.

Rearranged TRB sequences spanning V, D and J segments were amplified by multiplex touch-down PCR using a mixed TRB-A/B primer pool. Illumina adapters and sample indices were attached to the amplicons through two consecutive PCR reactions run with Phusion HS II polymerase. Amplicons were gel-purified using the NucleoSpin Gel and PCR Clean-up kit and were subsequently checked with Qubit and an Agilent 2100 Bioanalyzer. The libraries were sequenced on an Illumina MiSeq with 600-cycle, single-indexed, paired-end runs. The original methods were these. Processing of the TRB sequences was carried out with MiXCR versions 2.12 and 3.0.5. Each unique CDR3 nucleotide sequence counted as one clone, and only productive sequences with at least two reads were retained. The repertoire metrics were Shannon diversity, evenness, clonality (defined as one minus evenness), and alpha-parameterized diversity profiles covering alpha 0 to 5. The IGoR algorithm was used to calculate generation probabilities of clones in the paired pre- and post-chemotherapy samples. The public reads were run again by TCRdb, first through fastp at Q25 and then through MiXCR, and only productive beta chains were kept. CDR3 protein duplicates are merged, each entry listing the most common genes and DNA. TCRdb, rather than the study authors, made the V and J calls. Counted in this sample were some 2,900 distinct CDR3 sequences; about a third of them appeared once. The ten largest clones capture 47% of the sample.

TCR beta rearrangements were amplified from genomic DNA isolated from peripheral blood, not from sorted cells or RNA. The CDR3 numbers 14 residues from cysteine through phenylalanine. Only the CDR3 DNA stays, 42 bases, in frame from base 1. CDR1 and CDR2 were assigned from the germline V gene (reference sequence) as MNHNY and SVGAGI. The V and J ends are trimmed by 6 bases and 7 bases, leaving 15 bases between them. Worth noting for this clonotype: There is no known antigen for this receptor. One base away there is no much larger clone; base qualities are not given.

This chain joins TRBV6-6 to TRBJ1-4, with the D gene uncertain. The source is a human donor in good health. Material for sequencing was blood. The DNA is TGTGCCAGCAGAGGGCCTAAGGGCGGTGAAAAACTGTTTTTT. Its protein product is CASRGPKGGEKLFF.